The present T cell receptor beta chain was sequenced within a study of T cell repertoires in cytomegalovirus infection. Background on the study: Public TCR beta signatures marked donors with CMV infection and the matching HLA.

With regard to this clonotype: Its antigen is unidentified.

This CDR3 contains 14 residues. Germline CDR1 and CDR2: MNHEY and SVGEGT. J lost 1 base, V lost 4 bases, and 2 bases had no gene match. One entry per CDR3 protein, called by TCRdb with MiXCR from the reads. Among approximately 70,000 distinct CDR3 sequences listed, more than 20% were seen once. The sample was CD8+ T cells from cultured PBMCs, taken from culture after CMV antigen stimulation. The chain joins TRBV6-2 or TRBV6-3 to TRBJ2-5, with TRBD2 identical over 8 bases. The clonotype originates from a human donor in good health (CMV status not recorded). Some clones in this sample may be carry-over from other donors' samples. CDR3 residues: CASSLAGTQETQYF. As DNA, the CDR3 is TGTGCCAGCAGTTTAGCGGGGACCCAAGAGACCCAGTACTTC.